The next 8 T cell receptor beta chains were all read from a single sample in a study of blood T cells in healthy people across ages. Using a J-beta primer mix together with a sample-barcoded 5' primer, a second PCR was run for roughly 7 to 12 cycles. TCRdb redid the calling of the 5' RACE reads with MiXCR, one entry per CDR3 protein. The sample shows 1.8 million or so distinct CDR3 sequences, 39% of them seen only once. Sequencing was done on a sample of blood. The origin of the receptors is a human donor in good health.

For the CDR3, the DNA is TGTGCCACCAGTGATCCCGCGGGACAGGGATCGTCTGGGGCCAACGTCCTGACTTTC. This sequence encodes CATSDPAGQGSSGANVLTF. The chain carries TRBV24-1 and TRBJ2-6, with 9 bases matching TRBD1. J was trimmed by 1 base and V by 3 bases; bases with no gene match: 9. This CDR3 contains 19 residues. The germline gives CDR1 KGHDR, CDR2 SFDVKD.

The chain is built from TRBV9 and TRBJ2-5; 15 nucleotides align to TRBD2. This CDR3 comprises 17 residues. The V gene end was trimmed by 3 bases and the J gene end by 3 bases; junction bases not matched to a gene: 6. CDR1 is SGDLS and CDR2 is YYNGEE in the germline V gene. As DNA, the CDR3 is TGTGCCAGCAGCGATCCTTGGACTAGCGGGGGGGAAGAGACCCAGTACTTC. As protein: CASSDPWTSGGEETQYF. Looking up the rest from reference TRBV9 and TRBJ2-5 gives the full variable domain: DSGVTQTPKHLITATGQRVTLRCSPRSGDLSVYWYQQSLDQGLQFLIQYYNGEERAKGNILERFSAQQFPDLHSELNLSSLELGDSALYFCASSDPWTSGGEETQYFGPGTRLLVL.

The chain couples TRBV20-1 to TRBJ1-4; D possibly corresponds to TRBD1 (6 bases). CDR1 and CDR2 (germline): DFQATT, SNEGSKA (reference sequence). V was trimmed by 0 bases and J by 12 bases, leaving 11 bases between them. The CDR3 extends over 12 amino acids. This CDR3 is CSARDPGAELFF. CDR3 DNA sequence: TGCAGTGCTAGAGATCCGGGGGCGGAACTGTTTTTT.

The rearrangement joins TRBV4-1 to TRBJ1-3; the match to TRBD1 covers 7 bases. The CDR3 runs 19 residues. Losses at the gene ends were 3 bases for V and 4 bases for J; bases not matched to a gene: 18. Per germline, CDR1 MGHRA and CDR2 YSYEKL. The CDR3 loop reads CASSHLIPPTPGQGNTIYF. DNA of the CDR3: TGCGCCAGCAGCCATCTAATCCCCCCAACACCGGGACAGGGAAACACCATATATTTT.

The rearrangement links TRBV5-1 to TRBJ2-5; tentative D call: TRBD2 (5 bases). This CDR3 is 14 amino acids long. V lost 7 bases and J 5 bases, leaving 18 bases between the germline ends. Looked up from germline, CDR1 is SGHRS and CDR2 is YFSETQ. CDR3 bases: TGCGCCAGCTCCCAGGCTAGCAGTTACGAGACCCAGTACTTC. Encoded protein: CASSQASSYETQYF. The entire variable domain, with the rest obtained from reference TRBV5-1 and TRBJ2-5, is as follows: KAGVTQTPRYLIKTRGQQVTLSCSPISGHRSVSWYQQTPGQGLQFLFEYFSETQRNKGNFPGRFSGRQFSNSRSEMNVSTLELGDSALYLCASSQASSYETQYFGPGTRLLVL.

This clonotype turned up a few times. The rearrangement joins TRBV7-6 to TRBJ2-1, with 10 nucleotides matching TRBD1. CDR1 and CDR2 (germline): SGHVS, FNYEAQ. This CDR3 has 15 residues. J was trimmed by 6 bases and V by 6 bases; bases with no gene match: 8. CDR3: CASSPGTGDSNEQFF. The CDR3 bases are TGTGCCAGCAGTCCCGGGACAGGGGATTCCAATGAGCAGTTCTTC.

The chain has TRBV29-1 and TRBJ2-1; 11 nucleotides line up with TRBD2. CDR3 length equals 15 residues. Trimming took 6 bases from V and 3 from J; bases not matched to a gene: 7. Germline-derived CDR1 and CDR2 are SQVTM and ANQGSEA. The CDR3 region is CSVGRLAGNYNEQFF. The DNA of the CDR3 is TGCAGCGTGGGAAGACTAGCGGGGAACTACAATGAGCAGTTCTTC.

V gene TRBV7-8 combines with J gene TRBJ2-1, with TRBD2 matching over 7 bases. From germline, CDR1 is SGHVS and CDR2 FQNEAQ. V shed 5 bases, J shed 15 bases, and the junction held 19 bases outside the gene matches. This CDR3 has 15 residues. In DNA, the CDR3 is TGTGCCAGCAGCCAGACAACTCGGACTAGATTCCCTTGGTTCTTC. This encodes CASSQTTRTRFPWFF.